These 30 T cell receptor beta chains were sequenced from one sample in a study of T-cell reconstitution after alpha-beta-depleted transplantation in children. For TCRbeta, the library was prepared with unique molecular identifiers. TCRdb ran MiXCR on the PCR reads and lists one entry per CDR3 protein. The table lists about 230,000 distinct CDR3 sequences, roughly 10% of them singletons, with 6.2% in the top ten. The sequencing here drew on PBMCs from the stem cell graft donor, taken from the stem cell graft. The receptors were sampled from a human donor who donated a stem cell graft to a child with acute lymphoblastic leukemia.

This chain joins TRBV3-1 and TRBJ2-3; D could derive from TRBD1 or TRBD2 (5 bases each). V was trimmed by 4 bases and J by 0 bases, leaving 14 bases between them. The CDR3 totals 16 residues. Germline V gives CDR1 LGHDT, CDR2 YNNKEL (reference sequence). CDR3 in DNA: TGTGCCAGCAGCCCTCGGGACGGTTCTAGCACAGATACGCAGTATTTT. Translating gives CASSPRDGSSTDTQYF.

This clonotype was observed at least ten times. V usage is TRBV6-1 and J usage is TRBJ2-2; D perhaps matches TRBD1 (6 bases). Trimming cost V 10 bases and J 5 bases, with 17 bases left between them. Germline V gene sequence: CDR1 MNHNS, CDR2 SASEGT. This CDR3 is 14 amino acids long. The CDR3 DNA reads TGTGCCACCGGTAGTGTAACAGGGACCGGGGAGCTGTTTTTT. Residues: CATGSVTGTGELFF.

The gene calls are TRBV15 and TRBJ2-7, with 10 bases aligning to TRBD1. This CDR3 spans 14 amino acids. V shed 3 bases and J 2 bases; nucleotides not matched to a gene: 1. CDR1 is LNHNV and CDR2 is YYDKDF in the germline V gene (reference sequence). The CDR3 is CATSRGQGTYEQYF. In nucleotides, the CDR3 is TGTGCCACCAGCAGGGGACAGGGGACCTACGAGCAGTACTTC.

This clonotype came up many times. The chain combines TRBV5-5 with TRBJ1-1; D unresolved. Looked up from germline, CDR1 is SGHKS and CDR2 is YYEKEE (reference sequence). The CDR3 runs to 14 residues. V was clipped by 6 bases and J by 4 bases, with 16 bases between them. The CDR3 nucleotides are TGTGCCAGCATATTTCTGGGGATAAGCACTGAAGCTTTCTTT. It codes for CASIFLGISTEAFF. The full variable domain, with the rest looked up from reference TRBV5-5 and TRBJ1-1, is DAGVTQSPTHLIKTRGQQVTLRCSPISGHKSVSWYQQVLGQGPQFIFQYYEKEERGRGNFPDRFSARQFPNYSSELNVNALLLGDSALYLCASIFLGISTEAFFGQGTRLTVV.

In this sample, this clonotype turned up many times. This chain links TRBV10-1 with TRBJ2-3, with D possibly TRBD2 on 7 matching bases. V gave up 0 bases and J gave up 8 bases, with 15 bases separating them. CDR1 and CDR2 from the germline V gene are WNHNN and SYGVQD (reference sequence). This CDR3 is 15 amino acids long. The CDR3 region has the DNA TGCGCCAGCAGTGAGTCTTCCGGGGGGCCGGTTACGCAGTATTTT. Protein product: CASSESSGGPVTQYF.

J is TRBJ2-1 and V is TRBV20-1; 11 bases map to TRBD1. The CDR3 covers 15 residues. Germline values: CDR1 DFQATT, CDR2 SNEGSKA (reference sequence). Trimming at V came to 5 bases and at J to 7 bases, leaving 10 bases not matched to a gene. The CDR3 reads CSAGSGQGAGNEQFF. CDR3 in DNA: TGCAGTGCTGGTTCTGGACAGGGGGCCGGGAATGAGCAGTTCTTC.

This clonotype has at least ten counts. The chain combines TRBV10-3 with TRBJ2-1; D gene ambiguous. CDR3 length equals 15 residues. Trimming removed 6 bases from V and 2 bases from J, with 14 bases in between. Germline V gene lookup returns CDR1 ENHRY and CDR2 SYGVKD. The CDR3 nucleotides read TGTGCCATCAGCGTTGAGTTGTCCACCTACAATGAGCAGTTCTTC. It specifies CAISVELSTYNEQFF.

The chain combines TRBV19 with TRBJ1-1; weak D call: TRBD1 (5 bases). The length of the CDR3 is 14 residues. The germline V gene encodes CDR1 LNHDA and CDR2 SQIVND (reference sequence). Trimming took 6 bases from V and 1 from J, leaving 12 bases between them. Here the CDR3 reads CASSHGTQNTEAFF. The CDR3 bases are TGTGCCAGTAGCCACGGGACGCAGAACACTGAAGCTTTCTTT.

In its sample, this clonotype was seen many times. The CDR3 protein is CASSMRGTELYEQYF. CDR3 nucleotides: TGTGCCAGTAGTATGAGGGGGACTGAGCTTTACGAGCAGTACTTC. The J gene is TRBJ2-7, the V gene TRBV19; D possibly uses TRBD1 or TRBD2 (6 bases each). V lost 3 bases to trimming and J lost 4 bases, with 16 bases between them. The CDR3 has 15 residues. Germline loops: CDR1 LNHDA, CDR2 SQIVND (reference sequence). The whole variable domain, remainder taken from reference TRBV19 and TRBJ2-7, is DGGITQSPKYLFRKEGQNVTLSCEQNLNHDAMYWYRQDPGQGLRLIYYSQIVNDFQKGDIAEGYSVSREKKESFPLTVTSAQKNPTAFYLCASSMRGTELYEQYFGPGTRLTVT.

This chain links TRBV29-1 with TRBJ1-2; D gene unclear. Trimming removed 3 bases from V and 2 bases from J, with 7 bases in between. Germline V CDR1 and CDR2: SQVTM, ANQGSEA. This CDR3 region has 12 residues. The DNA of the CDR3 is TGCAGCGTTGAGACGGTGAACTATGGCTACACCTTC. It specifies CSVETVNYGYTF.

The sample holds many counts of this clonotype. The CDR3 sequence is CSARGGGAVETQYF. The CDR3 DNA sequence: TGCAGTGCTAGAGGCGGGGGGGCTGTCGAGACCCAGTACTTC. The chain is built from TRBV20-1 and TRBJ2-5, with 9 positions matching TRBD2. The CDR3 has 14 residues. Losses at the gene ends were 1 base for V and 5 bases for J; bases not matched to a gene: 5. Germline CDR1 and CDR2: DFQATT and SNEGSKA (reference sequence).

The table lists this clonotype with many counts. V and J are TRBV20-1 and TRBJ2-3; D may be TRBD1 or TRBD2 (5 bases each). Looked up from germline, CDR1 is DFQATT and CDR2 is SNEGSKA (reference sequence). Trimming stripped 0 bases from V and 3 bases from J, with 16 bases between. The CDR3 spans 16 residues. CDR3 amino acids: CSARDPRGASTDTQYF. The CDR3 DNA is TGCAGTGCTAGAGATCCACGAGGGGCTAGTACAGATACGCAGTATTTT.

This clonotype was seen many times. The gene calls are TRBV6-1 and TRBJ2-7; TRBD1 might be the D (5 bases). The CDR3 runs 16 residues. Trimming removed 7 bases at V and 0 bases at J, with 19 bases between. The germline V gene has CDR1 MNHNS and CDR2 SASEGT. The CDR3 protein is CASTQPGKRSSYEQYF. CDR3 DNA sequence: TGTGCCAGCACCCAGCCAGGGAAGAGGAGCTCCTACGAGCAGTACTTC.

This clonotype was counted between two and nine times. CDR3 region: CASSQGGPREFTDTQYF. The DNA for the CDR3 is TGCGCCAGCAGCCAAGGGGGGCCACGGGAATTCACAGATACGCAGTATTTT. The chain has TRBV4-3 and TRBJ2-3; D may be TRBD1 (6 bases). The CDR3 loop spans 17 amino acids. Trimming stripped 1 base from V and 2 bases from J, with 16 bases between. Per germline, CDR1 LGHNA and CDR2 YSLEER.

There are a few counts of this clonotype. The chain is built from TRBV11-1 and TRBJ2-7, with D hard to call. Germline V gives CDR1 SGHAT, CDR2 FQDESV (reference sequence). The CDR3 covers 15 residues. Trimming pared 5 bases from V and 4 bases from J, leaving 18 bases between. CDR3 protein: CASSDDTDAMYEQYF. CDR3 bases: TGTGCCAGCAGCGATGACACCGACGCTATGTACGAGCAGTACTTC.

The V gene is TRBV4-3, the J gene TRBJ2-2, with a weak D call TRBD2 (5 bases). This CDR3 comprises 18 residues. Looked up from germline, CDR1 is LGHNA and CDR2 is YSLEER. Trimming stripped 0 bases from V and 3 bases from J, with 17 bases between. CDR3 bases: TGCGCCAGCAGCCAAGAAAAAGAGAGGGTGTGGCACACCGGGGAGCTGTTTTTT. It translates to CASSQEKERVWHTGELFF.

This clonotype turned up a few times. The chain joins TRBV7-8 to TRBJ2-7, with D possibly matching TRBD1 (5 bases). In germline, CDR1 is SGHVS, CDR2 FQNEAQ. CDR3 size: 14 residues. The V end lost 5 bases, the J end lost 2 bases, and 13 bases lay between the germline ends. Written as DNA, the CDR3 is TGTGCCAGCAGCCCCCTTAGGGGTCCCTACGAGCAGTACTTC. It specifies CASSPLRGPYEQYF. Supplemented by reference TRBV7-8 and TRBJ2-7, the full variable domain reads GAGVSQSPRYKVAKRGQDVALRCDPISGHVSLFWYQQALGQGPEFLTYFQNEAQLDKSGLPSDRFFAERPEGSVSTLKIQRTQQEDSAVYLCASSPLRGPYEQYFGPGTRLTVT.

The chain links TRBV12-3 or TRBV12-4 to TRBJ1-2, with TRBD1 identical over 10 bases. Unmatched junction bases numbered 2, after V lost 3 bases and J lost 7 bases. CDR3 length: 13 amino acids. The CDR3 sequence is CASSLGQGFGYTF. The CDR3 DNA sequence: TGTGCCAGCAGTTTGGGACAGGGGTTTGGCTACACCTTC.

This clonotype was detected many times. This chain uses TRBV28 with TRBJ2-1; no clear D gene. Germline V gene sequence: CDR1 MDHEN, CDR2 SYDVKM. V was pared by 2 bases and J by 6 bases, with 5 bases between. CDR3 length: 12 residues. CDR3 residues: CASSLISNEQFF. For the CDR3, the DNA is TGTGCCAGCAGTTTAATTAGCAATGAGCAGTTCTTC. Together with reference TRBV28 and TRBJ2-1, the CDR3 gives the full variable domain: DVKVTQSSRYLVKRTGEKVFLECVQDMDHENMFWYRQDPGLGLRLIYFSYDVKMKEKGDIPEGYSVSREKKERFSLILESASTNQTSMYLCASSLISNEQFFGPGTRLTVL.

The chain combines TRBV10-3 with TRBJ2-2; TRBD1 matches at 10 bases. The CDR3 contains 15 residues. The J segment lost 3 bases and the V segment lost 6 bases, leaving 4 bases of the junction unmatched. Germline CDR1 ENHRY, CDR2 SYGVKD. CDR3 sequence reads: CAIRGTGADTGELFF. CDR3 sequence (DNA): TGTGCCATCAGGGGGACAGGGGCAGACACCGGGGAGCTGTTTTTT.

This clonotype showed up just a few times. This rearrangement joins TRBV12-3 or TRBV12-4 to TRBJ1-1; a possible D gene is TRBD1 (5 bases). The V and J ends lost 7 bases and 0 bases respectively, with 15 bases between them. The CDR3 loop spans 15 amino acids. The CDR3 DNA sequence: TGTGCCAGCACCCAATGGGGGGGTTTGAACACTGAAGCTTTCTTT. Translating gives CASTQWGGLNTEAFF.

This clonotype came up a few times. The chain joins TRBV7-9 to TRBJ2-1, with TRBD1 matching 11 bases. The germline V gene encodes CDR1 SEHNR and CDR2 FQNEAQ (reference sequence). V dropped 2 bases and J dropped 6; count of bases not matched to a gene: 6. This CDR3 has 16 residues. The CDR3 nucleotides are TGTGCCAGCAGCTTATTAGGTGGGACAGGGGGCAATGAGCAGTTCTTC. The encoded protein is CASSLLGGTGGNEQFF.

This clonotype was counted only a few times. The CDR3 DNA follows: TGTGCCAGCGAACCCCCCGCGGAGAGAAACACTGAAGCTTTCTTT. Translating gives CASEPPAERNTEAFF. The chain carries TRBV2 and TRBJ1-1; D call uncertain. The CDR3 covers 15 residues. Trimming stripped 8 bases from V and 2 bases from J, with 18 bases between. Germline V gene lookup returns CDR1 SNHLY and CDR2 FYNNEI.

This clonotype was seen many times. The chain joins TRBV4-1 to TRBJ1-1, with D uncertain. Germline V gives CDR1 MGHRA, CDR2 YSYEKL. Trimming removed 1 base at V and 5 bases at J, with 5 bases between. CDR3 length equals 12 residues. CDR3 coding DNA: TGCGCCAGCAGCCAAGGTCCGACTGAAGCTTTCTTT. Amino acid sequence: CASSQGPTEAFF.

This clonotype was recorded at least ten times. The chain couples TRBV7-2 to TRBJ1-2; D is possibly TRBD1 (5 bases). This CDR3 has 12 residues. V lost 4 bases, J lost 10 bases, and 13 bases lay in between. CDR1 is SGHTA, CDR2 FQGNSA, per germline. The CDR3, as DNA: TGTGCCAGCAGCTCTGGACAATTCGACTACACCTTC. Protein: CASSSGQFDYTF.

The CDR3 protein is CSARGGSPDTQYF. The CDR3 coding sequence is TGCAGTGCTAGAGGGGGCTCTCCAGATACGCAGTATTTT. The gene calls are TRBV20-1 and TRBJ2-3; D perhaps matches TRBD1 (5 bases). Germline V gene lookup returns CDR1 DFQATT and CDR2 SNEGSKA (reference sequence). V dropped 1 base and J dropped 4 bases, with 9 bases sitting between them. The CDR3 covers 13 residues.

In this sample, this clonotype turned up many times. The rearrangement links TRBV4-2 to TRBJ2-1, with D possibly being TRBD2 (7 bases). There are 17 residues in the CDR3. CDR1 and CDR2 from the germline V gene are LGHNA and YNFKEQ. Trimming took off 0 bases at V and 2 bases at J, with 14 bases between the two ends. The CDR3 coding sequence is TGTGCCAGCAGCCAAGATTGGGGGGGGCCACCCTACAATGAGCAGTTCTTC. Protein: CASSQDWGGPPYNEQFF.

This clonotype was counted many times. The V gene is TRBV20-1, the J gene TRBJ2-3; D possibly uses TRBD1 or TRBD2 (6 bases each). In germline, CDR1 is DFQATT, CDR2 SNEGSKA (reference sequence). V was pared by 4 bases and J by 4 bases, with 18 bases between. The CDR3 loop spans 15 amino acids. The CDR3 loop reads CSATVIGGPSDTQYF. The DNA for the CDR3 is TGCAGTGCTACAGTAATAGGGGGGCCCTCAGATACGCAGTATTTT.

This clonotype has more than one count but fewer than ten. This chain joins TRBV25-1 and TRBJ2-7; 10 bases are shared with TRBD2. CDR3 length: 15 residues. V lost 5 bases and J lost 2; bases outside the gene matches: 6. In germline, CDR1 is MGHDK, CDR2 SYGVNS. The CDR3 DNA follows: TGTGCCAGCAGTCCATGGACTAGCGGAACCTACGAGCAGTACTTC. Encoded protein: CASSPWTSGTYEQYF.

In its sample, this clonotype was seen many times. This chain joins TRBV11-2 and TRBJ2-2; perhaps TRBD2 as D (6 bases). V lost 3 bases, J lost 2 bases, and 16 bases lay in between. Germline assignment: CDR1 SGHAT and CDR2 FQNNGV. The CDR3 consists of 17 residues. CDR3 sequence reads: CASSFTAGTPNTGELFF. CDR3 DNA: TGTGCCAGCAGCTTCACTGCCGGGACTCCCAACACCGGGGAGCTGTTTTTT.